This passage covers 12 T cell receptor beta chains from one sample sequenced in a study of regulatory T cells in long-lasting Graves disease. Researchers made TCR beta libraries by using iRepertoire HTBI primers and running Arm-PCR on CDR3 regions. TCRdb re-called the multiplex PCR reads through MiXCR, storing one row per CDR3 protein. The sample contains roughly 420,000 distinct CDR3 sequences, 15% to 20% of which appear only once. Time point indicated: newly diagnosed GD, antithyroid drugs for less than 3 months. Extracted PBMC RNA gave rise to the TCR library. These same records also appear under a second study, on T cells in Graves' hyperthyroidism and ophthalmopathy.

Material: peripheral blood mononuclear cells (PBMCs), obtained at new diagnosis, from a patient treated with antithyroid drugs. These receptors all come from a woman between 25 and 40 years old with Graves disease.

At least ten counts were recorded for this clonotype. The chain couples TRBV27 to TRBJ1-1, with TRBD1 as a possible D gene (6 bases). The V end was cut by 0 bases, the J end by 3 bases, with 20 bases between. The CDR3 runs 18 residues. Looked up from germline, CDR1 is MNHEY and CDR2 is SMNVEV (reference sequence). The CDR3 here is CASSLSPYRAIGDTEAFF. Here the CDR3 DNA reads TGTGCCAGCAGTTTATCGCCCTACAGGGCCATAGGTGACACTGAAGCTTTCTTT.

The CDR3 loop reads CASSYSPGAGNTIYF. Written as DNA, the CDR3 is TGTGCCAGCAGTTACTCTCCCGGGGCTGGAAACACCATATATTTT. J is TRBJ1-3 and V is TRBV28; D gene uncertain. The V gene lost 4 bases and the J gene lost 2 bases, with 12 bases spanning the gap. CDR1 and CDR2 from the germline V gene are MDHEN and SYDVKM. CDR3 length: 15 residues.

This clonotype was detected only a few times. The conserved closing phenylalanine or tryptophan is absent in this CDR3, likely reflecting a read error. It is unclear where the CDR3 begins or ends on the DNA, so no DNA is shown, and the CDR3 is as TCRdb lists it. The V gene is TRBV6-2 or TRBV6-3, the J gene TRBJ2-7; TRBD2, the table's D call, was not compared with the DNA. The CDR3 sequence runs 14 residues, both termini included. CDR1 is MNHEY and CDR2 is SVGEGT in the germline V gene. The CDR3 spells CASSEALTSGRALA.

The gene calls are TRBV4-1 and TRBJ1-6; the D is unclear. Per germline, CDR1 MGHRA and CDR2 YSYEKL. The CDR3 loop spans 15 amino acids. V lost 0 bases, J lost 7 bases, and 10 bases lay in between. The CDR3 nucleotides read TGCGCCAGCAGCCAAGATCTGGGCGGAAATTCACCCCTCCACTTT. It is translated as CASSQDLGGNSPLHF.

A remark on this clonotype: A read error is possible here, since a much larger clone lies one base away. The chain carries TRBV6-2 or TRBV6-3 and TRBJ1-5; tentative D call: TRBD1 (6 bases). The CDR3 covers 19 residues. V shed 4 bases and J shed 4 bases, with 26 bases lying between them. Germline loops: CDR1 MNHEY, CDR2 SVGEGT. The CDR3 loop is CASSSGRRITGRKNQPQHF. The CDR3 DNA sequence: TGTGCCAGCAGTTCTGGACGACGGATCACAGGGAGAAAGAATCAGCCCCAGCATTTT.

There are many counts of this clonotype. The genes are TRBV7-2 and TRBJ2-1; 11 positions agree with TRBD2. There are 16 residues in the CDR3. The germline gives CDR1 SGHTA, CDR2 FQGNSA. With V trimmed by 3 bases and J by 5 bases, 6 bases remained unmatched. For the CDR3, the DNA is TGTGCCAGCAGCTTCCAGGGACTAGCGGACCACAATGAGCAGTTCTTC. Translating gives CASSFQGLADHNEQFF.

This clonotype appeared many times. The V gene is TRBV7-2, the J gene TRBJ1-4; no clear D. From germline, CDR1 is SGHTA and CDR2 FQGNSA. Trimming stripped 1 base from V and 7 bases from J, with 13 bases between. The CDR3 runs to 15 residues. The CDR3 spells CASSLGVGRGEKLFF. The DNA for the CDR3 is TGTGCCAGCAGCTTAGGGGTCGGGCGGGGTGAAAAACTGTTTTTT.

Ten or more counts support this clonotype. The J gene is TRBJ2-7, the V gene TRBV7-9; 7 nucleotides line up with TRBD2. Germline V gene data show CDR1 as SEHNR and CDR2 as FQNEAQ (reference sequence). V lost 5 bases to trimming and J lost 3 bases; unmatched junction nucleotides: 10. The CDR3 has 15 residues. The chain's CDR3 is CASSLTSGADYEQYF. The CDR3 coding sequence is TGTGCCAGCAGCCTCACGAGCGGGGCCGACTACGAGCAGTACTTC.

Concerning this clonotype itself: One end of the junction is discordant with germline, which a read error may explain. The gene calls are TRBV7-9 and TRBJ2-4; tentative D call: TRBD1 (5 bases). This CDR3 comprises 14 residues. The germline V gene encodes CDR1 SEHNR and CDR2 FQNEAQ (reference sequence). The CDR3 sequence is CASSLGGSKNIRYF. In nucleotides, the CDR3 is TGTGCCAGCAGCTTAGGGGGCTCCAAAAACATTCGGTACTTC. The full variable domain, with the rest looked up from reference TRBV7-9 and TRBJ2-4, is DTGVSQNPRHKITKRGQNVTFRCDPISEHNRLYWYRQTLGQGPEFLTYFQNEAQLEKSRLLSDRFSAERPKGSFSTLEIQRTEQGDSAMYLCASSLGGSKNIRYFGAGTRLSVL.

Only a few counts were recorded for this clonotype. This chain uses TRBV6-2 or TRBV6-3 with TRBJ2-7, with TRBD1 matching 7 bases. Per germline, CDR1 MNHEY and CDR2 SVGEGT. The ends lost 2 bases at V and 4 bases at J; junction bases unmatched: 5. This CDR3 has 14 amino acids. The CDR3 nucleotides are TGTGCCAGCAGTTACGGTCCCAGGGGGTACGAGCAGTACTTC. Protein product: CASSYGPRGYEQYF.

V and J are TRBV24-1 and TRBJ2-1, with 9 nucleotides matching TRBD2. The J segment lost 5 bases and the V segment lost 4 bases, leaving 5 bases of the junction unmatched. Germline V gives CDR1 KGHDR, CDR2 SFDVKD. The CDR3 loop spans 15 amino acids. In nucleotides, the CDR3 is TGTGCCACCAGTGACCCGGGACTAGCCAACAATGAGCAGTTCTTC. This encodes CATSDPGLANNEQFF.

This clonotype was picked up many times. The chain carries TRBV30 and TRBJ2-7; D ambiguous. Deletions cut 2 bases from V and 4 bases from J, with 12 bases between. CDR1 and CDR2 (germline): GTSNPN, SVGIG (reference sequence). This CDR3 is 13 amino acids long. CDR3 region: CAWSPSPLYEQYF. CDR3 nucleotides: TGTGCCTGGAGTCCTTCCCCCCTGTACGAGCAGTACTTC. Variable domain in full (rest from reference TRBV30 and TRBJ2-7): SQTIHQWPATLVQPVGSPLSLECTVEGTSNPNLYWYRQAAGRGLQLLFYSVGIGQISSEVPQNLSASRPQDRQFILSSKKLLLSDSGFYLCAWSPSPLYEQYFGPGTRLTVT.